These T cell receptor beta chains were read from a single sample in a study of blood T cell repertoires in COVID-19. The table came from immunoSEQ multiplex PCR; TCRdb's copy has only in-frame clones and leaves some out. Of 250,000 or so clones listed, 86% are singletons. The sequenced sample consisted of peripheral blood. Receptors were obtained from a woman in her 30s with active or convalescent COVID-19. Each CDR3 is given with its conserved first and last residue. The order of the fields is clone size, D gene, V gene, J gene, CDR3 DNA, CDR3 protein. The D gene is left open where the match is weak. Size is stated for part of the rows, as once, few or many counts, or as a class when the clone is expanded.

size: once
D: TRBD2
V: TRBV28
J: TRBJ2-7
DNA: TGTGCCAGCAGTGCGACGGGACTAGGTCTCGGCGAGCAGTACTTC
CDR3: CASSATGLGLGEQYF

size: NA
D: NA
V: TRBV19
J: TRBJ1-3
DNA: TGTGCCAGTAGTATTTTGGACAGTCTTGGAAACACCATATATTTT
CDR3: CASSILDSLGNTIYF

size: NA
D: TRBD1
V: TRBV12-3/TRBV12-4
J: TRBJ1-2
DNA: TGTGCCAGCAATAGGGGGCCCTGGGGCTACACCTTC
CDR3: CASNRGPWGYTF

size: NA
D: NA
V: TRBV6-5
J: TRBJ2-7
DNA: TGTGCCAGCAAAAAGGGGGAACAGGAAACCTACGAGCAGTACTTC
CDR3: CASKKGEQETYEQYF

size: once
D: NA
V: TRBV4-1
J: TRBJ1-1
DNA: TGCGCCAGCAGCCACGGTGGCAGAGGAACGAGTATGAACACTGAAGCTTTCTTT
CDR3: CASSHGGRGTSMNTEAFF

size: NA
D: TRBD2
V: TRBV7-2
J: TRBJ2-7
DNA: TGTGCCAGCAGTGGCGGGGGGATTCGTGGTTCCTACGAGCAGTACTTC
CDR3: CASSGGGIRGSYEQYF

size: NA
D: TRBD1
V: TRBV15
J: TRBJ1-1
DNA: TGTGCCACCAGCAGAGATCAGGGGGTGAACACTGAAGCTTTCTTT
CDR3: CATSRDQGVNTEAFF

size: few
D: NA
V: TRBV11-1
J: TRBJ1-2
DNA: TGTGCCAGCAGCTCTCCTCCGAGTTATGGCTACACCTTC
CDR3: CASSSPPSYGYTF

size: NA
D: NA
V: TRBV6-1
J: TRBJ2-2
DNA: TGTGCCAGCAGTGATAGCAGATTCACCGGGGAGCTGTTTTTT
CDR3: CASSDSRFTGELFF

size: NA
D: NA
V: TRBV6-5
J: TRBJ1-6
DNA: TGTGCCAGCAAACGTGACGGGTTTGAGAATTCACCCCTCCACTTT
CDR3: CASKRDGFENSPLHF

size: NA
D: NA
V: TRBV4-1
J: TRBJ1-5
DNA: TGCGCCAGCAGCCCTGGGGGGTACCAGCCCCAGCATTTT
CDR3: CASSPGGYQPQHF

size: few
D: NA
V: TRBV5-1
J: TRBJ1-1
DNA: TGCGCCAGCAGGCTCGGAGGGGCGAACACTGAAGCTTTCTTT
CDR3: CASRLGGANTEAFF

size: NA
D: TRBD1
V: TRBV9
J: TRBJ1-1
DNA: TGTGCCAGCAGCGTAGCGACAGGGGGCACTGAAGCTTTCTTT
CDR3: CASSVATGGTEAFF

size: once
D: NA
V: TRBV9
J: TRBJ2-5
DNA: TGTGCCAGCAGCGTAGGGCCCAGGGATGGGGAGACCCAGTACTTC
CDR3: CASSVGPRDGETQYF

size: NA
D: NA
V: TRBV9
J: TRBJ1-2
DNA: TGTGCCAGCACCAACCGTGACAGTTTCTATGGCTACACCTTC
CDR3: CASTNRDSFYGYTF

size: NA
D: TRBD2
V: TRBV9
J: TRBJ2-3
DNA: TGTGCCAGCAGCGCGATAGCGGGGACGGGGGGCACAGATACGCAGTATTTT
CDR3: CASSAIAGTGGTDTQYF

size: once
D: TRBD1
V: TRBV29-1
J: TRBJ1-3
DNA: TGCAGCGTTGAGGGACAGGGAATTTCGGGAGGAAACACCATATATTTT
CDR3: CSVEGQGISGGNTIYF

size: NA
D: TRBD1
V: TRBV7-9
J: TRBJ1-1
DNA: TGTGCCAGCACCTCTCGGGGGCAGGGGGCTTTGAACACTGAAGCTTTCTTT
CDR3: CASTSRGQGALNTEAFF

size: NA
D: NA
V: TRBV5-1
J: TRBJ2-3
DNA: TGCGCCAGCAGCGGGGGACTCCTCACAGATACGCAGTATTTT
CDR3: CASSGGLLTDTQYF

size: NA
D: NA
V: TRBV7-2
J: TRBJ1-1
DNA: TGTGCCAGCACTCGGGACATGAACACTGAAGCTTTCTTT
CDR3: CASTRDMNTEAFF

size: NA
D: TRBD1
V: TRBV29-1
J: TRBJ2-1
DNA: TGCAGCGTTGGGGGACAGAGTGAGCAGTTCTTC
CDR3: CSVGGQSEQFF

size: NA
D: TRBD1
V: TRBV29-1
J: TRBJ2-5
DNA: TGCAGCGTCCTTTTTACAGGGGGACTCCAAGAGACCCAGTACTTC
CDR3: CSVLFTGGLQETQYF

size: NA
D: NA
V: TRBV12-1
J: TRBJ2-2
DNA: TGTGCCAGCAGCTTTCCTAGCGGGGGTTCGGGCACCGGGGAGCTGTTTTTT
CDR3: CASSFPSGGSGTGELFF

size: NA
D: NA
V: TRBV19
J: TRBJ1-4
DNA: TGTGCCAGTAGTAGCCCGAGTTCAGGTGAGAATGAAAAACTGTTTTTT
CDR3: CASSSPSSGENEKLFF

size: few
D: NA
V: TRBV7-8
J: TRBJ2-5
DNA: TGTGCCAGCAGCTTAGGCATAGGAGGGTACGGGGAGACCCAGTACTTC
CDR3: CASSLGIGGYGETQYF

size: once
D: NA
V: TRBV10-3
J: TRBJ1-2
DNA: TGTGCCATCAGCGGGGGGGCCGCAGGGGAACACACCTTC
CDR3: CAISGGAAGEHTF